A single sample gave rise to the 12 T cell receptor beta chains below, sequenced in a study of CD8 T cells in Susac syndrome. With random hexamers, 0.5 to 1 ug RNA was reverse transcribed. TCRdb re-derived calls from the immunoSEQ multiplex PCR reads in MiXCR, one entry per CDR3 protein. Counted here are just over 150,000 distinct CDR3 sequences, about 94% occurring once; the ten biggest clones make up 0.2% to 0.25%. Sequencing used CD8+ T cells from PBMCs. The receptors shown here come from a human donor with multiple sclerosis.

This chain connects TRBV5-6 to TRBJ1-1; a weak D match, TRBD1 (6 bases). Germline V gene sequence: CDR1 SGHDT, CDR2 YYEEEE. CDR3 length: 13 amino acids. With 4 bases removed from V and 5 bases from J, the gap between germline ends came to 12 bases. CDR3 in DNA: TGTGCCAGCAGCCCAGGGGTAGGGACTGAAGCTTTCTTT. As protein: CASSPGVGTEAFF. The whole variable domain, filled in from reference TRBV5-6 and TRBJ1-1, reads DAGVTQSPTHLIKTRGQQVTLRCSPKSGHDTVSWYQQALGQGPQFIFQYYEEEERQRGNFPDRFSGHQFPNYSSELNVNALLLGDSALYLCASSPGVGTEAFFGQGTRLTVV.

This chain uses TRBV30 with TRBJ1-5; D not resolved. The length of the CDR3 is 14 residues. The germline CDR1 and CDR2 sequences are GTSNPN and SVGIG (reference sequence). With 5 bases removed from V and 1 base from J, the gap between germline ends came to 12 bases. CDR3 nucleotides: TGTGCCTGGGGTTGGGAGAACAGCAATCAGCCCCAGCATTTT. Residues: CAWGWENSNQPQHF. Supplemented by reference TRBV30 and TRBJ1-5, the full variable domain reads SQTIHQWPATLVQPVGSPLSLECTVEGTSNPNLYWYRQAAGRGLQLLFYSVGIGQISSEVPQNLSASRPQDRQFILSSKKLLLSDSGFYLCAWGWENSNQPQHFGDGTRLSIL.

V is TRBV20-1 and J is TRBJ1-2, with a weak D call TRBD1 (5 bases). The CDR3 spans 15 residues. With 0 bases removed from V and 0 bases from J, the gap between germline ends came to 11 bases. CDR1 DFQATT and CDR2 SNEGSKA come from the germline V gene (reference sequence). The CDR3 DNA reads TGCAGTGCTAGAGATGGGCAGGGCTCTAACTATGGCTACACCTTC. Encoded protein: CSARDGQGSNYGYTF.

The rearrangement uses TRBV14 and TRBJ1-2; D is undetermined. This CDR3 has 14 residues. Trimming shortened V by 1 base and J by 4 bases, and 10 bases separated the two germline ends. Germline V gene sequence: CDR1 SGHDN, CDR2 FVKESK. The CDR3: CASSQGQSPYGYTF. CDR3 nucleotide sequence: TGTGCCAGCAGCCAAGGGCAGAGCCCCTATGGCTACACCTTC.

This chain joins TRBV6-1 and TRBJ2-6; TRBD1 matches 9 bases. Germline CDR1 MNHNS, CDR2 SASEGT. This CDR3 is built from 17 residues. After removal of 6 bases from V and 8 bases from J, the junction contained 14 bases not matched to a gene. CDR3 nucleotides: TGTGCCAGCAGCCTTTCAAGACCGGGACAGGGCCCCAACGTCCTGACTTTC. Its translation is CASSLSRPGQGPNVLTF.

CDR3 DNA sequence: TGTGCTAGTGGTTTGGGACAGGGGGCGGATGAGCAGTTCTTC. Translated, it gives CASGLGQGADEQFF. The chain is built from TRBV12-5 and TRBJ2-1; 10 bases agree with TRBD1. This CDR3 region has 14 residues. Trimming removed 1 base from V and 8 bases from J; junction bases left unmatched: 2. From germline, CDR1 is LGHNT and CDR2 FRNRAP.

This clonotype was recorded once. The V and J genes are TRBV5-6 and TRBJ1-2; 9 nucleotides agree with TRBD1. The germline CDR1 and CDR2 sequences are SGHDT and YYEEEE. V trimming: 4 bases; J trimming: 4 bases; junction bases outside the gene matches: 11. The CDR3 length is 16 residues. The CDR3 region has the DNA TGTGCCAGCAGCCTCATCCGGGACAGGGATCCCTATGGCTACACCTTC. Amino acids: CASSLIRDRDPYGYTF.

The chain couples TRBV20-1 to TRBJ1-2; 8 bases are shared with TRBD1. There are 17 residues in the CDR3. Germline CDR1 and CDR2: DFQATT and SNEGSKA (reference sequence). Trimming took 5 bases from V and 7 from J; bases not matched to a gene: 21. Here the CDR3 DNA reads TGCAGTGCTGATGCTTCGGGACAGGACTCCTCCGGCAGTGGCTACACCTTC. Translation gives CSADASGQDSSGSGYTF.

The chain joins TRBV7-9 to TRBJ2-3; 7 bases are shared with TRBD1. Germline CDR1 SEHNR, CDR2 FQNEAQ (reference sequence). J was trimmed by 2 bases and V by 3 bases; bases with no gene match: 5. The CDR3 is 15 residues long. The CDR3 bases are TGTGCCAGCAGCTTCGGGACAGCAAACACAGATACGCAGTATTTT. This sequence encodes CASSFGTANTDTQYF. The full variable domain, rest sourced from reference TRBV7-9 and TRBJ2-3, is DTGVSQNPRHKITKRGQNVTFRCDPISEHNRLYWYRQTLGQGPEFLTYFQNEAQLEKSRLLSDRFSAERPKGSFSTLEIQRTEQGDSAMYLCASSFGTANTDTQYFGPGTRLTVL.

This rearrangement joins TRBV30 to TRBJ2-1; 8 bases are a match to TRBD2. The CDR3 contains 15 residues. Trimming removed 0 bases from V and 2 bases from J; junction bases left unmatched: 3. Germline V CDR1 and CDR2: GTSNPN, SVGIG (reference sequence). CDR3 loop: CAWSVRAGAYNEQFF. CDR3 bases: TGTGCCTGGAGTGTAAGAGCGGGGGCCTACAATGAGCAGTTCTTC.

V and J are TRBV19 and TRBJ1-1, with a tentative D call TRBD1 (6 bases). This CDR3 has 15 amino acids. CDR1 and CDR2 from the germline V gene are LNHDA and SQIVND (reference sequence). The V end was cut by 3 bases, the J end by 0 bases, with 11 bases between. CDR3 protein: CASSIGRGMNTEAFF. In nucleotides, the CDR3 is TGTGCCAGTAGTATCGGCAGGGGCATGAACACTGAAGCTTTCTTT.

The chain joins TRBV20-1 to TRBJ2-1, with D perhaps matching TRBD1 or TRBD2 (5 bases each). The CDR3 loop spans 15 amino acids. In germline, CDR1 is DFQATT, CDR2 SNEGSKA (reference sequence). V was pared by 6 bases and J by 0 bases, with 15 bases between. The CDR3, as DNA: TGCAGTGCGAGGGGCTTCACCTACTCCTACAATGAGCAGTTCTTC. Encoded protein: CSARGFTYSYNEQFF.